In its sample, the clone carrying this T cell receptor beta chain was seen a few times. Its specificity is unknown. The data stem from a study of cytomegalovirus exposure and HLA in healthy donors. Whole-study results and caveats: Subsequent analysis revealed that first-cohort TCR clusters tended to co-occur in the 110 or so validation repertoires.

Libraries were prepared by immunoSEQ multiplex PCR; TCRdb keeps only in-frame clonotypes and omits some of them. This sample has some 140,000 clones, with 70% to 90% found just once. The donors were members of the validation cohort comprising roughly 130 subjects, separate from the approximately 700-subject first cohort. The sample consisted of PBMCs. This receptor was taken from a woman between 25 and 40 years old in good health and CMV-seronegative.

In DNA form, the CDR3 reads TGCGCCAGCAGCCACCAGACTAGCCCCAATGAGCAGTTCTTC. It translates to CASSHQTSPNEQFF. The rearrangement uses TRBV4-1 and TRBJ2-1, with 7 bases aligning to TRBD2. The V gene end was trimmed by 3 bases and the J gene end by 6 bases; junction bases not matched to a gene: 5. The CDR3 runs 14 residues. CDR1 is MGHRA and CDR2 is YSYEKL in the germline V gene.